A single sample is the source of the 21 T cell receptor beta chains below, sequenced in a study of blood T cell repertoires in COVID-19. Assay: immunoSEQ multiplex PCR; the TCRdb copy retains only in-frame clones and omits some. The profile covers 78,000 or so clones, with about four fifths appearing a single time and approximately 12% taken by the ten largest. Sequenced material: peripheral blood. Source of these receptors: a man older than 75 with acute or convalescent COVID-19.

The CDR3 DNA sequence: TGTGCCAGCAGCTCGCTCACAGGGGGGAGCAATCAGCCCCAGCATTTT. Translation: CASSSLTGGSNQPQHF. The chain uses TRBV5-6 and TRBJ1-5; 8 nucleotides line up with TRBD1. V lost 3 bases and J lost 1; bases outside the gene matches: 6. CDR1 is SGHDT and CDR2 is YYEEEE in the germline V gene. This CDR3 region has 16 residues.

This chain joins TRBV7-8 and TRBJ1-2, with 9 nucleotides matching TRBD1. The CDR3 contains 13 residues. CDR1 and CDR2 (germline): SGHVS, FQNEAQ. The trim removed 5 bases at V and 6 bases at J, leaving 4 bases unmatched. This chain's CDR3 is CASSPGTGNGYTF. The DNA of the CDR3 is TGTGCCAGCAGCCCCGGGACAGGGAATGGCTACACCTTC.

J is TRBJ2-3 and V is TRBV19, with TRBD2 matching 7 bases. Germline lookup yields CDR1 LNHDA and CDR2 SQIVND (reference sequence). There are 21 residues in the CDR3. V dropped 9 bases and J dropped 2; count of bases not matched to a gene: 29. The CDR3 nucleotides are TGTGCCAGCTCTAAGAGCCCCCCCGTCCCCCGGCGGGGGAGCCTCACAGATACGCAGTATTTT. It specifies CASSKSPPVPRRGSLTDTQYF.

This chain joins TRBV6-1 and TRBJ2-7; a possible D gene is TRBD1 (5 bases). This CDR3 contains 15 residues. V was clipped by 1 base and J by 5 bases, with 15 bases between them. The germline V gene has CDR1 MNHNS and CDR2 SASEGT. For the CDR3, the DNA is TGTGCCAGCAGTGAAGTGTTGGGCAGGGTAAACGAGCAGTACTTC. Its translation: CASSEVLGRVNEQYF.

The gene calls are TRBV6-5 and TRBJ1-1; no definite D call. Trimming cost V 7 bases and J 2 bases, with 11 bases left between them. CDR1 is MNHEY and CDR2 is SVGAGI in the germline V gene. CDR3 length: 13 residues. The CDR3 region has the DNA TGTGCCAGCATGTCGGGAAGAAACACTGAAGCTTTCTTT. This gives the protein CASMSGRNTEAFF.

This clone showed up just once. The CDR3 spells CASSLGTGRTEAFF. For the CDR3, the DNA is TGTGCCAGCAGCTTAGGGACAGGGCGTACTGAAGCTTTCTTT. The chain links TRBV7-2 to TRBJ1-1, with TRBD1 identical over 8 bases. The CDR3 is 14 residues long. CDR1 SGHTA and CDR2 FQGNSA come from the germline V gene. V lost 1 base and J lost 5; bases outside the gene matches: 3. The full variable domain, completed using reference TRBV7-2 and TRBJ1-1, is GAGVSQSPSNKVTEKGKDVELRCDPISGHTALYWYRQSLGQGLEFLIYFQGNSAPDKSGLPSDRFSAERTGGSVSTLTIQRTQQEDSAVYLCASSLGTGRTEAFFGQGTRLTVV.

This chain uses TRBV10-2 with TRBJ2-3, with 16 bases matching TRBD2. Germline values: CDR1 WSHSY, CDR2 SAAADI. The CDR3 consists of 18 residues. V trimming: 8 bases; J trimming: 1 base; junction bases outside the gene matches: 9. CDR3 protein: CASGDGTSGGVGTDTQYF. The CDR3 region has the DNA TGCGCCAGCGGCGACGGGACTAGCGGGGGGGTCGGCACAGATACGCAGTATTTT.

The rearrangement uses TRBV5-5 and TRBJ2-5; possible D gene TRBD1, 5 bases. This CDR3 region has 15 residues. The germline V and J ends were trimmed by 0 bases and 5 bases, with 14 bases remaining between them. CDR1 is SGHKS and CDR2 is YYEKEE in the germline V gene (reference sequence). The CDR3 bases are TGTGCCAGCAGCTTGGAGGGGCAGGGTCAGGAGACCCAGTACTTC. Its protein product is CASSLEGQGQETQYF.

The chain combines TRBV24-1 with TRBJ2-2; D gene unclear. Trimming took off 8 bases at V and 4 bases at J, with 10 bases between the two ends. This CDR3 is built from 13 residues. The germline V gene has CDR1 KGHDR and CDR2 SFDVKD. CDR3 bases: TGTGCCACCAAGGCGACATCCACCGGGGAGCTGTTTTTT. This codes for CATKATSTGELFF.

This sequence joins TRBV7-9 and TRBJ2-3; D ambiguous. Trimming cost V 5 bases and J 3 bases, with 9 bases left between them. The CDR3 is made up of 13 amino acids. Germline assignment: CDR1 SEHNR and CDR2 FQNEAQ (reference sequence). CDR3 coding DNA: TGTGCCAGCAGCGGCTCCGGGACAGATACGCAGTATTTT. Its protein is CASSGSGTDTQYF. Using reference TRBV7-9 and TRBJ2-3 for the parts outside the CDR3, the full variable domain is DTGVSQNPRHKITKRGQNVTFRCDPISEHNRLYWYRQTLGQGPEFLTYFQNEAQLEKSRLLSDRFSAERPKGSFSTLEIQRTEQGDSAMYLCASSGSGTDTQYFGPGTRLTVL.

The V call is TRBV18, the J call TRBJ2-3, with 8 nucleotides matching TRBD1. With 1 base clipped from V and 1 base from J, the junction kept 1 base outside the gene matches. The germline V gene has CDR1 KGHSH and CDR2 LQKENI. The CDR3 loop spans 15 amino acids. CDR3 nucleotide sequence: TGTGCCAGCTCACCACTGGGACAGGGCACAGATACGCAGTATTTT. Translated, it gives CASSPLGQGTDTQYF.

This sequence joins TRBV6-5 and TRBJ1-2; D possibly corresponds to TRBD1 (5 bases). This CDR3 contains 13 residues. The V end lost 4 bases, the J end lost 4 bases, and 10 bases lay between the germline ends. Per germline, CDR1 MNHEY and CDR2 SVGAGI. The CDR3 bases are TGTGCCAGCAGTTCCTCGGGGGGCTATGGCTACACCTTC. This encodes CASSSSGGYGYTF.

The rearrangement links TRBV2 to TRBJ1-1, with D hard to call. V gave up 3 bases and J gave up 0 bases, with 11 bases separating them. Germline V gene data show CDR1 as SNHLY and CDR2 as FYNNEI. CDR3 length: 15 amino acids. The CDR3 nucleotides are TGTGCCAGCAGTGACCACAGAGTCCTGAACACTGAAGCTTTCTTT. Translated: CASSDHRVLNTEAFF.

This chain connects TRBV5-1 to TRBJ2-3, with a weak D call TRBD2 (6 bases). The CDR3 contains 16 residues. V lost 4 bases to trimming and J lost 6 bases, with 21 bases between them. The germline V gene has CDR1 SGHRS and CDR2 YFSETQ. CDR3 region: CASSGGTTRSGDTQYF. The CDR3 nucleotides are TGCGCCAGCAGCGGGGGGACGACTAGATCAGGGGATACGCAGTATTTT.

CDR3 protein: CASRKQGNEQFF. CDR3 in DNA: TGTGCCAGCAGGAAACAGGGAAATGAGCAGTTCTTC. The chain is built from TRBV12-3 or TRBV12-4 and TRBJ2-1; possible D gene TRBD1, 6 bases. V lost 6 bases to trimming and J lost 7 bases, with 10 bases between them. The CDR3 is 12 residues long.

This clone was observed once. The rearrangement joins TRBV3-1 (or the pseudogene TRBV3-2) to TRBJ1-4; perhaps TRBD1 as D (5 bases). The length of the CDR3 is 15 residues. CDR1 and CDR2 (germline): LGHDT, YNNKEL (reference sequence). Deletions cut 4 bases from V and 8 bases from J, with 17 bases between. The CDR3 sequence is CASSLSGLIDEKLFF. DNA for the CDR3: TGTGCCAGCAGCCTCTCAGGGTTGATAGACGAAAAACTGTTTTTT.

The rearrangement links TRBV3-1 (or the pseudogene TRBV3-2) to TRBJ2-3, with 8 bases matching TRBD1. The CDR3 has 15 residues. Germline V CDR1 and CDR2: LGHDT, YNNKEL (reference sequence). Trimming took 3 bases from V and 6 from J; bases not matched to a gene: 8. CDR3 region: CASSQETGVVDTQYF. CDR3 DNA: TGTGCCAGCAGCCAGGAGACAGGGGTAGTGGATACGCAGTATTTT.

This clone was seen more than once but under ten times. This rearrangement joins TRBV7-9 to TRBJ1-1; no definite D call. The CDR3 has 14 residues. Per the germline V gene, CDR1 is SEHNR and CDR2 is FQNEAQ (reference sequence). Trimming took off 5 bases at V and 0 bases at J, with 10 bases between the two ends. The CDR3, as DNA: TGTGCCAGCAGCCCCTCCGGGGTGAACACTGAAGCTTTCTTT. It encodes CASSPSGVNTEAFF.

The chain links TRBV30 to TRBJ1-6; D possibly corresponds to TRBD1 (6 bases). This CDR3 region has 13 residues. The ends were cut back, 4 bases at V and 7 bases at J, with 11 bases in the middle. Germline values: CDR1 GTSNPN, CDR2 SVGIG (reference sequence). CDR3: CAWTRTANSPLHF. CDR3 sequence (DNA): TGTGCCTGGACACGGACAGCCAATTCACCCCTCCACTTT. The entire variable domain, with the rest obtained from reference TRBV30 and TRBJ1-6, is as follows: SQTIHQWPATLVQPVGSPLSLECTVEGTSNPNLYWYRQAAGRGLQLLFYSVGIGQISSEVPQNLSASRPQDRQFILSSKKLLLSDSGFYLCAWTRTANSPLHFGNGTRLTVT.

The V gene is TRBV10-3, the J gene TRBJ1-1; D is possibly TRBD1 (6 bases). This CDR3 contains 13 residues. In germline, CDR1 is ENHRY, CDR2 SYGVKD. Deletions cut 10 bases from V and 1 base from J, with 13 bases between. The CDR3 spells CASQQGENTEAFF. In DNA form, the CDR3 reads TGTGCCAGCCAACAGGGAGAGAACACTGAAGCTTTCTTT.

The V and J genes are TRBV20-1 and TRBJ1-6; 7 nucleotides line up with TRBD1. J lost 10 bases, V lost 3 bases, and 12 bases had no gene match. The CDR3 totals 15 residues. Germline CDR1 DFQATT, CDR2 SNEGSKA (reference sequence). The CDR3 loop reads CSASRLEGAGSPLHF. DNA of the CDR3: TGCAGTGCTAGTCGACTTGAGGGGGCTGGCTCACCCCTCCACTTT.